This TCR beta chain emerged from a study of T cell responses to AZD1222 COVID-19 vaccine. Overall study findings and caveats: In all cases, repertoires were sampled only after the peak T cell response.

The CDR3 runs to 15 residues. Germline CDR1 is LGHDT and CDR2 is YNNKEL (reference sequence). Trimming removed 3 bases at V and 1 base at J, with 11 bases between. A word on this clone: Its antigen is not known.

Data came from immunoSEQ multiplex PCR; TCRdb stores just in-frame clones and leaves some out. The sample includes roughly 190,000 clones, 80% to 95% seen only once; the top ten take approximately 3.4%. This chain connects TRBV3-1 (or the pseudogene TRBV3-2) to TRBJ2-3, with a tentative D call TRBD2 (6 bases). This clonotype was obtained from an adult who received the AZD1222 COVID-19 vaccine. Material: peripheral blood, obtained 28 days after the second AZD1222 dose. The DNA for the CDR3 is TGTGCCAGCAGCCATCCGGGACTCCGCACAGATACGCAGTATTTT. It yields the protein CASSHPGLRTDTQYF.